A selection of T cell receptor beta chains follows, all from one sample in a study of blood T cell repertoires in COVID-19. Only in-frame clones appear in the TCRdb table, and some are missing; sequencing was by immunoSEQ multiplex PCR. The sample carries about 250,000 clones, approximately 88% recorded once. The sequenced sample was peripheral blood. The receptor source for this set is a woman aged 25 to 39 with COVID-19, enrolled during active disease. CDR3s include the opening cysteine and the closing phenylalanine or tryptophan. Fields, in order: V gene, CDR3 protein.

TRBV5-4,CASSLGQVWGRYNEQFF
TRBV14,CASSRAGLAGGRETQYF
TRBV2,CASSRDSSYEQYF
TRBV5-1,CASSLGPMGDQPQHF
TRBV7-2,CASSLEPNTEAFF
TRBV4-1,CASSPGLAGGNEQFF
TRBV7-2,CASSSGKNQPQHF
TRBV7-9,CASRSPVSSGNTIYF
TRBV5-1,CASSPRGENTEAFF
TRBV7-9,CASSSSTSGGSTDTQYF
TRBV14,CASSQRRGTSYTDTQYF
TRBV7-2,CASSPRRGNYGYTF
TRBV30,CAWSISANTEAFF
TRBV7-8,CASSPETGLGNTEAFF
TRBV11-2,CASSLVLASYNEQFF
TRBV6-2/TRBV6-3,CASSYNRANGELFF
TRBV5-6,CASSLQGSDTQYF
TRBV3-1/TRBV3-2,CATAGSPRGAKNIQYF
TRBV11-2,CASSLDRMAGTQYF
TRBV18,CASSLRGEEMNTEAFF
TRBV28,CASKGGAGTEAFF
TRBV14,CASSLWDTNTDTQYF
TRBV5-4,CASNPGLAGVNEQFF
TRBV18,CASSPGRSSYEQYF
TRBV24-1,CATSDAPRSADTQYF
TRBV7-8,CASSSIRGQGGGYTF
TRBV10-1,CASNPGQGANEQFF
TRBV6-5,CASSRSSADTQYF
TRBV7-9,CATSPGLPSDYGYTF
TRBV19,CASTVGTRIGEQFF
TRBV6-5,CASSARWGYTF
TRBV9,CASSVRGGALLMDEQFF
TRBV7-2,CASGPGVSGKEQFF
TRBV6-6,CASTPSGARNTIYF
TRBV4-1,CASGSTGGRETQYF
TRBV5-6,CASSLRTPVYGYTF
TRBV19,CASSIGTNLYGYTF
TRBV5-4,CASSFGTGTAYEQYF
TRBV4-3,CASSQAAGGDYNEQFF
TRBV19,CASSPRLAGVVDTQYF
TRBV11-1,CASSLARGEQETQYF
TRBV28,CASSFRGPGAGELFF
TRBV10-3,CASRVGQGPDDPEFF
TRBV4-3,CASSPTWSGDGSTEAFF
TRBV2,CASPASRGEGGYTF